This TCR beta chain was sequenced for a study of blood T cells in healthy people across ages. A J-beta primer mix and a sample-barcoded 5' primer were used in a second PCR of about 7 to 12 cycles. From the 5' RACE reads, TCRdb called clonotypes with MiXCR, one entry per CDR3 protein. The sample records hundreds of thousands of distinct CDR3 sequences, approximately 50% being singletons. Points from the study as a whole: Higher diversity, along with more naive CD4+ cells, distinguished long-lived donors from aged donors. Older individuals had lower TCR beta diversity per million T cells (the decline was roughly linear).

Donor samples were obtained from healthy Caucasian individuals from Russia, aged roughly 6 to 90. Peripheral blood from each donor was collected in a volume of 8.5 to 10 milliliters. A remark on this clonotype: Its antigen is still unknown.

Looked up from germline, CDR1 is SGHTA and CDR2 is FQGNSA. J lost 6 bases, V lost 4 bases, and 1 base had no gene match. The length of the CDR3 is 14 residues. The V gene is TRBV7-2, the J gene TRBJ1-6; 9 bases match TRBD1. This clonotype was sampled from a woman in her fifties or sixties in good health. The sequencing input was blood. The CDR3 sequence: CASSWTGANSPLHF. CDR3 DNA: TGTGCCAGCAGCTGGACAGGGGCTAATTCACCCCTCCACTTT.